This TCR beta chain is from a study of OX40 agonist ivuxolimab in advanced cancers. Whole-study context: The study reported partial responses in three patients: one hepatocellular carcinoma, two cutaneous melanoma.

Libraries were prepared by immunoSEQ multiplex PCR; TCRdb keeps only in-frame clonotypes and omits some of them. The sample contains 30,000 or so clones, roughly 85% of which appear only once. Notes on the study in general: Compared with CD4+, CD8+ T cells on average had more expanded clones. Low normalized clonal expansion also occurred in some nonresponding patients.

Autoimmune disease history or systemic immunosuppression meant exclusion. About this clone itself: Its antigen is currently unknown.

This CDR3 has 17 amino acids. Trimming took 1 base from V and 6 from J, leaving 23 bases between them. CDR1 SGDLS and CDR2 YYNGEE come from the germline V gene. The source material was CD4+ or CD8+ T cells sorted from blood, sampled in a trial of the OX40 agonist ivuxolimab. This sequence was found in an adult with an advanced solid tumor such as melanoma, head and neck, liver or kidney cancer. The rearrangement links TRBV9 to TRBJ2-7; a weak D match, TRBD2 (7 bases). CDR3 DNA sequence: TGTGCCAGCAGCGTAACCCCTGGGAGGGGGAGGGCCGTCGAGCAGTACTTC. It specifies CASSVTPGRGRAVEQYF.